This T cell receptor beta chain was obtained from a study of shared clonotypes between healthy human individuals. Study in general: CD4 naive cells filled three plates per donor, CD4 memory three, CD8 naive two and CD8 memory one. Study observations and caveats: When naive CD4 clonotypes were compared across a few donors, 4% to 5.5% were shared. An effect of sequencing depth on clonotype sharing among donors was expected. Shared clonotypes across all four donors exceeded non-shared ones in generation probability.

Comment on this clone: What it binds is unknown.

This CDR3 comprises 14 residues. Between the trimmed V and J ends, which lost 0 bases and 5 bases, there was a span of 6 bases. Germline CDR1 is SGHNT and CDR2 is YYREEE (reference sequence). Sequencing used immunoSEQ multiplex PCR; TCRdb keeps in-frame clones, though not all of them. The table lists 2 million to 2.5 million clones, under 97% of them singletons. This TCR came from a man aged 18 to 35 in good health. Sequences were obtained from naive CD4+ T cells sorted from blood. Indicated subset: CD45RA+ positively selected. This sequence joins TRBV5-4 and TRBJ1-6; D unclear. DNA of the CDR3: TGTGCCAGCAGCTTGGGGGGAAATAATTCACCCCTCCACTTT. Translating gives CASSLGGNNSPLHF.